A selection of T cell receptor beta chains follows, all from one sample in a study of human T cells and chemical hapten exposure. Using its own MiXCR run on the RACE reads, TCRdb lists one record per CDR3 protein. Among roughly 100,000 distinct CDR3 sequences listed, about 10% were seen once. The starting material was whole blood, obtained in connection with sensitization to the hapten diphenylcyclopropenone (DPC). These receptors all stem from a woman aged 60-70 years with alopecia areata. Some clones in this sample may be carry-over from other donors' samples. The CDR3 runs from the conserved cysteine through the conserved F or W. D genes are given only for firm matches. The size field is filled for only some rows; it gives once, few, many or a size class.

size: -; J: TRBJ2-5; D: -; V: TRBV18; CDR3: CASSPGALGTQYF; DNA: TGTGCCAGCTCACCAGGGGCGTTAGGGACCCAGTACTTC
size: few; J: TRBJ2-1; D: TRBD2; V: TRBV18; CDR3: CASSPSSGGASEQFF; DNA: TGTGCCAGCTCACCTTCTAGCGGGGGGGCCTCTGAGCAGTTCTTC
size: many; J: TRBJ1-4; D: TRBD1; V: TRBV7-6; CDR3: CASRKGGTGYEKLFF; DNA: TGTGCCAGCAGAAAAGGGGGGACAGGGTATGAAAAACTGTTTTTT
size: many; J: TRBJ2-5; D: -; V: TRBV30; CDR3: CAWGTGTRYQETQYF; DNA: TGTGCCTGGGGAACAGGGACCCGGTACCAAGAGACCCAGTACTTC
size: -; J: TRBJ2-7; D: -; V: TRBV6-9; CDR3: CASSYQGTGAEQYF; DNA: TGTGCCAGCAGTTATCAGGGTACGGGGGCCGAGCAGTACTTC
size: -; J: TRBJ2-2; D: -; V: TRBV20-1; CDR3: CSAPRGPVNTGELFF; DNA: TGCAGTGCCCCACGAGGTCCGGTGAACACCGGGGAGCTGTTTTTT
size: few; J: TRBJ2-7; D: -; V: TRBV7-6; CDR3: CASSLAVGSEQYF; DNA: TGTGCCAGCAGCTTAGCGGTCGGTAGCGAGCAGTACTTC
size: few; J: TRBJ2-1; D: -; V: TRBV2; CDR3: CASSERDGNYNEQFF; DNA: TGTGCCAGCAGTGAAAGGGACGGAAACTACAATGAGCAGTTCTTC
size: -; J: TRBJ1-5; D: -; V: TRBV29-1; CDR3: CSVANIGGNQPQHF; DNA: TGCAGCGTTGCCAACATCGGAGGCAATCAGCCCCAGCATTTT
size: few; J: TRBJ2-3; D: -; V: TRBV29-1; CDR3: CSVERRGDRTDTQYF; DNA: TGCAGCGTTGAACGTAGGGGAGACAGGACAGATACGCAGTATTTT
size: many; J: TRBJ2-7; D: -; V: TRBV7-6; CDR3: CASSLSGGTDPRYSPYEQYF; DNA: TGTGCCAGCAGCTTAAGTGGAGGGACAGACCCCCGTTATAGCCCCTACGAGCAGTACTTC
size: few; J: TRBJ1-1; D: -; V: TRBV5-1; CDR3: CASSLGRTEAFF; DNA: TGCGCCAGCAGCTTGGGCAGAACTGAAGCTTTCTTT
size: many; J: TRBJ2-7; D: -; V: TRBV7-2; CDR3: CASSLNRGSHEQYF; DNA: TGTGCCAGCAGCTTAAACCGGGGGTCCCACGAGCAGTACTTC
size: few; J: TRBJ2-1; D: -; V: TRBV2; CDR3: CASSEAQGSYNEQFF; DNA: TGTGCCAGCAGTGAAGCCCAGGGTTCCTACAATGAGCAGTTCTTC
size: -; J: TRBJ2-5; D: -; V: TRBV19; CDR3: CASSIYLGVETQYF; DNA: TGTGCCAGTAGTATCTATTTGGGAGTGGAGACCCAGTACTTC
size: many; J: TRBJ1-1; D: -; V: TRBV5-1; CDR3: CASSLGFEGGEAFF; DNA: TGCGCCAGCAGCTTGGGGTTCGAAGGGGGTGAAGCTTTCTTT
size: few; J: TRBJ1-4; D: -; V: TRBV3-1; CDR3: CASSQDTGGRWGGEKLFF; DNA: TGTGCCAGCAGCCAAGACACGGGAGGACGTTGGGGAGGTGAAAAACTGTTTTTT
size: many; J: TRBJ2-1; D: -; V: TRBV2; CDR3: CASKGGGTYNEQFF; DNA: TGTGCCAGCAAAGGAGGAGGGACCTACAATGAGCAGTTCTTC
size: many; J: TRBJ2-7; D: TRBD1; V: TRBV7-2; CDR3: CASSPPGQVIYEQYF; DNA: TGTGCCAGCAGCCCCCCCGGACAGGTCATCTACGAGCAGTACTTC
size: few; J: TRBJ1-5; D: -; V: TRBV7-3; CDR3: CASSLNEHQPQHF; DNA: TGTGCCAGCAGCTTAAATGAACATCAGCCCCAGCATTTT
size: -; J: TRBJ1-1; D: -; V: TRBV29-1; CDR3: CSVEAVKTYTEAFF; DNA: TGCAGCGTTGAAGCTGTAAAAACTTACACTGAAGCTTTCTTT
size: few; J: TRBJ2-5; D: -; V: TRBV18; CDR3: CASSPVWGNQETQYF; DNA: TGTGCCAGCTCACCAGTCTGGGGAAACCAAGAGACCCAGTACTTC
size: few; J: TRBJ2-5; D: TRBD1; V: TRBV23-1; CDR3: CASSLIRDRTQETQYF; DNA: TGCGCCAGCAGTCTAATCCGGGACAGGACTCAAGAGACCCAGTACTTC
size: few; J: TRBJ2-1; D: -; V: TRBV7-9; CDR3: CASSLQGTSSYNEQFF; DNA: TGTGCCAGCAGCTTACAGGGGACAAGCTCCTACAATGAGCAGTTCTTC
size: many; J: TRBJ2-2; D: TRBD2; V: TRBV9; CDR3: CASSSSGGQFTGELFF; DNA: TGTGCCAGCAGCTCCAGCGGGGGGCAATTCACCGGGGAGCTGTTTTTT
size: few; J: TRBJ2-1; D: -; V: TRBV10-3; CDR3: CAISEASDSYNEQFF; DNA: TGTGCCATCAGTGAGGCTAGTGACTCCTACAATGAGCAGTTCTTC
size: many; J: TRBJ2-1; D: -; V: TRBV4-1; CDR3: CASSQESGSSYNEQFF; DNA: TGCGCCAGCAGCCAAGAAAGTGGTAGCTCCTACAATGAGCAGTTCTTC
size: many; J: TRBJ1-6; D: -; V: TRBV27; CDR3: CASRHHRGDNSPLHF; DNA: TGTGCCAGCAGACACCACAGAGGGGATAATTCACCCCTCCACTTT
size: many; J: TRBJ2-3; D: TRBD1; V: TRBV18; CDR3: CASSPRQGALDTQYF; DNA: TGTGCCAGCTCACCACGCCAGGGGGCATTGGATACGCAGTATTTT
size: -; J: TRBJ1-4; D: -; V: TRBV6-5; CDR3: CASSYSSQGWTNEKLFF; DNA: TGTGCCAGCAGTTACTCGAGCCAGGGGTGGACTAATGAAAAACTGTTTTTT
size: few; J: TRBJ2-3; D: -; V: TRBV7-9; CDR3: CASSSNLSPSTDTQYF; DNA: TGTGCCAGCAGCTCCAACCTAAGCCCCAGCACAGATACGCAGTATTTT
size: -; J: TRBJ1-1; D: TRBD1; V: TRBV6-5; CDR3: CASSSTGRTEAFF; DNA: TGTGCCAGCAGTTCGACAGGGAGGACTGAAGCTTTCTTT
size: -; J: TRBJ2-3; D: TRBD2; V: TRBV24-1; CDR3: CATSDGTSGGPQYF; DNA: TGTGCCACCAGTGATGGGACTAGCGGGGGGCCTCAGTATTTT
size: few; J: TRBJ1-1; D: TRBD1; V: TRBV2; CDR3: CASSLQGADTEAFF; DNA: TGTGCCAGCAGCCTACAGGGGGCGGACACTGAAGCTTTCTTT
size: many; J: TRBJ2-1; D: -; V: TRBV2; CDR3: CASSMGFNEQFF; DNA: TGTGCCAGCAGTATGGGTTTCAATGAGCAGTTCTTC
size: -; J: TRBJ1-1; D: -; V: TRBV20-1; CDR3: CSAPGARYTEAFF; DNA: TGCAGTGCCCCAGGCGCCCGGTACACTGAAGCTTTCTTT
size: -; J: TRBJ1-6; D: -; V: TRBV7-8; CDR3: CASSLTVSSYNSPLHF; DNA: TGTGCCAGCAGCTTAACCGTTAGCTCCTATAATTCACCCCTCCACTTT
size: many; J: TRBJ2-1; D: -; V: TRBV29-1; CDR3: CSVEQGYNEQFF; DNA: TGCAGCGTCGAACAGGGCTACAATGAGCAGTTCTTC
size: few; J: TRBJ2-1; D: -; V: TRBV19; CDR3: CASSINVRGFPYNEQFF; DNA: TGTGCCAGTAGTATAAACGTCCGGGGGTTTCCCTACAATGAGCAGTTCTTC
size: few; J: TRBJ1-5; D: TRBD1; V: TRBV2; CDR3: CASSWDRGLQPQHF; DNA: TGTGCCAGCAGTTGGGACAGGGGGCTTCAGCCCCAGCATTTT
size: many; J: TRBJ1-2; D: TRBD1; V: TRBV12-3/TRBV12-4; CDR3: CASSLVIGTGGYGYTF; DNA: TGTGCCAGCAGTTTAGTAATCGGGACAGGAGGCTATGGCTACACCTTC
size: many; J: TRBJ1-5; D: TRBD1; V: TRBV6-7; CDR3: CASSYPRTGGNQPQHF; DNA: TGTGCCAGCAGTTACCCACGGACAGGGGGCAATCAGCCCCAGCATTTT
size: many; J: TRBJ2-3; D: TRBD2; V: TRBV20-1; CDR3: CSGERGQADTQYF; DNA: TGCAGCGGCGAGCGGGGCCAGGCAGATACGCAGTATTTT
size: many; J: TRBJ1-4; D: -; V: TRBV7-9; CDR3: CASSLGRVVNEKLFF; DNA: TGTGCCAGCAGCTTAGGACGGGTCGTTAATGAAAAACTGTTTTTT
size: few; J: TRBJ2-1; D: TRBD2; V: TRBV7-9; CDR3: CASSLPPGTTNYNEQFF; DNA: TGTGCCAGCAGCTTACCCCCCGGGACTACGAACTACAATGAGCAGTTCTTC
size: -; J: TRBJ2-7; D: TRBD1; V: TRBV6-5; CDR3: CASSYYRDRSYEQYF; DNA: TGTGCCAGCAGTTATTACCGGGACAGGTCCTACGAGCAGTACTTC
size: many; J: TRBJ2-3; D: TRBD2; V: TRBV5-5; CDR3: CASSLPSGGADTQYF; DNA: TGTGCCAGCAGCTTGCCTAGCGGGGGGGCAGATACGCAGTATTTT
size: many; J: TRBJ2-2; D: -; V: TRBV7-7; CDR3: CASSSSGTHSGELFF; DNA: TGTGCTAGCAGCTCGTCCGGGACTCATTCCGGGGAGCTGTTTTTT
size: -; J: TRBJ2-7; D: -; V: TRBV6-5; CDR3: CASSCGGPGF; DNA: TGTGCCAGCAGTTGTGGGGGCCCCGGCTTC
size: -; J: TRBJ2-1; D: -; V: TRBV7-2; CDR3: CASSLEGTGTTREQFF; DNA: TGTGCCAGCAGCTTAGAGGGAACCGGGACCACGAGGGAGCAGTTCTTC
size: many; J: TRBJ2-2; D: TRBD2; V: TRBV7-2; CDR3: CASSPSGVAGELFF; DNA: TGTGCCAGCAGCCCTAGCGGGGTGGCCGGGGAGCTGTTTTTT
size: few; J: TRBJ1-3; D: -; V: TRBV20-1; CDR3: CSVTRGSGNTIYF; DNA: TGCAGTGTCACTCGTGGATCTGGAAACACCATATATTTT
size: -; J: TRBJ2-1; D: -; V: TRBV5-1; CDR3: CASSLVVGSNEQFF; DNA: TGCGCCAGCAGCTTGGTGGTTGGATCCAATGAGCAGTTCTTC
size: many; J: TRBJ2-3; D: -; V: TRBV6-1; CDR3: CASSEPGGTDTQYF; DNA: TGTGCCAGCAGTGAACCTGGAGGCACAGATACGCAGTATTTT
size: few; J: TRBJ2-1; D: TRBD2; V: TRBV20-1; CDR3: CSASSGINEQFF; DNA: TGCAGTGCTAGTAGCGGGATCAATGAGCAGTTCTTC